This T cell receptor beta chain comes out of a study of T cells in Graves' hyperthyroidism and ophthalmopathy. Background on the study: Peripheral blood draws took place at initial diagnosis, ahead of any treatment.

The table lists this clonotype with a few counts. Germline loops: CDR1 SGHTA, CDR2 FQGTGA. V was cut by 2 bases and J by 6 bases, with 12 bases left in between. The CDR3 sequence is 14 residues long. Each diagnosis was grounded in clinical symptoms, serum thyroxine and TRAb, thyroid ultrasound, and orbital computed tomography. RNA transcripts were the template for amplifying TCR beta CDR3 regions. A set of HTBI primers served as the primers for a first-round RT-PCR of the TCR CDR3. TCRdb reprocessed the multiplex PCR reads with MiXCR, giving one entry per CDR3 protein. The repertoire holds about 640,000 distinct CDR3 sequences, 20% seen once, with around a third in the top ten.

What was sequenced was blood. The receptor was derived from a man aged 25 to 40 with Graves' ophthalmopathy. The V call is TRBV7-3, the J call TRBJ2-3, with D perhaps matching TRBD2 (6 bases). The CDR3 DNA reads as TGTGCCAGCAGCTTACACCTAGCGTCGGATACGCAGTATTTT. As protein: CASSLHLASDTQYF.